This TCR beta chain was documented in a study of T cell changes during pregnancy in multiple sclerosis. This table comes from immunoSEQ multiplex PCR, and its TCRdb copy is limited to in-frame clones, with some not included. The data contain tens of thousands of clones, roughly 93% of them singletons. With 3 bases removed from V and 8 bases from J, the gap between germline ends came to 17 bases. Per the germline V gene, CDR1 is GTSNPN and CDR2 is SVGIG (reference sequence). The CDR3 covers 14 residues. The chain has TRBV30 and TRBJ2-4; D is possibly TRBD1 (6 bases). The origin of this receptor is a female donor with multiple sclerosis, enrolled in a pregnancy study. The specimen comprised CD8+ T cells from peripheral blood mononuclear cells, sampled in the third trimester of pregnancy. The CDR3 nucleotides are TGTGCCTGGAGGAAAGACAGGTTGCGGGACATTCAGTACTTC. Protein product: CAWRKDRLRDIQYF.